This T cell receptor beta chain was identified during a study of CD4 T cells in relation to SARS-CoV-2 and coronaviruses. For the study at large: TCR beta CDR3s were sequenced after approximately 9-day antigen culture of PBMCs. Negative control cultures got HIV-1 Nef peptides or no peptide. The restricting HLA molecule for shared crossreactive spike epitopes was mapped.

Germline V gives CDR1 SGHRS, CDR2 YFSETQ. Between the trimmed V and J ends, which lost 0 bases and 8 bases, there was a span of 14 bases. CDR3 size: 14 residues. A note on this clone: Its cognate antigen is unknown.

Profiled with immunoSEQ multiplex PCR; TCRdb holds only in-frame clones, not every one. The sample yields over 10,000 clones, around 73% seen once. Unexposed donor CD4+ T cells date from 2011-2018, before the COVID-19 pandemic. After 10 to 11 days of culture, CD4+ T cells were isolated. Cultures held under 2.5 million PBMCs per well with roughly 10 IU/ml IL-2. This rearrangement joins TRBV5-1 to TRBJ1-2; D is ambiguous. The TCR comes from a human donor in good health. Material: CD4+ T cells from PBMCs, cultured in vitro. The CDR3, as DNA: TGCGCCAGCAGCTTGGATGGGCATCTCGGGGGCTACACCTTC. It encodes CASSLDGHLGGYTF.